The following is a T cell receptor (beta chain) sequence with its context. Its target is unknown. This specimen comes from a study of PD-1 blockade in classical Hodgkin lymphoma. The V end was cut by 4 bases, the J end by 8 bases, with 12 bases between. The CDR3 length is 14 residues. The germline V gene has CDR1 MNHEY and CDR2 SVGAGI. This table comes from immunoSEQ multiplex PCR, and its TCRdb copy is limited to in-frame clones, with some not included. The data show 40,000 to 50,000 clones, with around 80% seen just once and around an eighth held by the top ten. All patients experienced relapse after autologous stem cell transplantation, and brentuximab vedotin exposure was variable. The study's findings and limits: By C4D1 there was a significant rise in CD4+ TCR diversity but not in CD8+ TCR diversity. Prior to therapy, complete responders displayed diversity much like that of newly diagnosed patients.

This chain uses TRBV6-5 with TRBJ1-6; D unclear. This receptor was obtained from a human donor with classical Hodgkin lymphoma. Here the sequenced sample was peripheral blood mononuclear cells (PBMCs), taken at baseline. CDR3 residues: CASSSRGRDSPLHF. CDR3 sequence (DNA): TGTGCCAGCAGTTCCCGTGGAAGAGATTCACCCCTCCACTTT.